The 11 T cell receptor beta chains listed next were all sequenced from one sample in a study of response to subunit inactivated influenza vaccine. TCRdb called the RT-PCR reads again in MiXCR, with one record for every CDR3 protein. Altogether about 300,000 distinct CDR3 sequences are present, about a fifth being singletons, with the ten largest covering roughly 10%. The sample was PBMCs from blood, taken 21 months after vaccination. These receptors originate from a man aged 45 to 70 who received an inactivated influenza vaccine.

This clonotype came up many times. Relative to the germline gene, one junction end is altered; a read error may explain this. The V call is TRBV12-3 or TRBV12-4, the J call TRBJ1-5; D may be TRBD1 (6 bases). The CDR3 has 13 amino acids. The CDR3 DNA reads as TGTGCCGGCAGCACAGGGCTCAATCAGCCCCAGCATTTT. It is translated as CAGSTGLNQPQHF.

The genes are TRBV11-2 and TRBJ2-7, with D hard to call. Between the trimmed V and J ends, which lost 0 bases and 10 bases, there was a span of 7 bases. Germline-derived CDR1 and CDR2 are SGHAT and FQNNGV. The CDR3 has 11 residues. This CDR3 reads CASSLDSGQYF. CDR3 sequence (DNA): TGTGCCAGCAGCTTAGATTCGGGTCAGTACTTC.

Concerning this clonotype: This may come from a read error, since a much larger clone is one base off. The CDR3 is CASSRQDRNTEASF. CDR3 sequence (DNA): TGTGCCAGCAGCCGACAGGATAGGAACACTGAAGCTTCCTTT. The rearrangement links TRBV14 to TRBJ1-1; D is perhaps TRBD1 (6 bases). CDR1 SGHDN and CDR2 FVKESK come from the germline V gene. The CDR3 runs to 14 residues.

This clonotype was seen a handful of times. The V and J genes are TRBV6-1 and TRBJ1-5; no firm D call. CDR1 and CDR2 (germline): MNHNS, SASEGT. The length of the CDR3 is 15 residues. With 6 bases removed from V and 2 bases from J, the gap between germline ends came to 14 bases. The DNA of the CDR3 is TGTGCCAGCAGCCCTGTCACACCGGGCAATCAGCCCCAGCATTTT. This gives the protein CASSPVTPGNQPQHF.

The J gene is TRBJ1-1, the V gene TRBV3-1; possible D gene TRBD1, 5 bases. The CDR3 totals 12 residues. The V and J ends lost 1 base and 8 bases respectively, with 8 bases between them. Per the germline V gene, CDR1 is LGHDT and CDR2 is YNNKEL (reference sequence). CDR3 DNA sequence: TGTGCCAGCAGCCAAGCGGGGGGGGAAGCTTTCTTT. This codes for CASSQAGGEAFF. Drawing the rest from reference TRBV3-1 and TRBJ1-1, the complete variable domain is DTAVSQTPKYLVTQMGNDKSIKCEQNLGHDTMYWYKQDSKKFLKIMFSYNNKELIINETVPNRFSPKSPDKAHLNLHINSLELGDSAVYFCASSQAGGEAFFGQGTRLTVV.

The chain has TRBV12-3 or TRBV12-4 and TRBJ2-2; 7 bases are a match to TRBD2. The CDR3 contains 16 residues. Germline trimming cut 7 bases from V and 0 bases from J; bases unmatched to any gene: 8. CDR3 sequence reads: CASTNPTSPNTGELFF. Here the CDR3 DNA reads TGTGCCAGCACCAACCCGACTAGCCCGAACACCGGGGAGCTGTTTTTT.

V and J are TRBV28 and TRBJ1-2; TRBD1 matches 7 bases. Germline-derived CDR1 and CDR2 are MDHEN and SYDVKM. The ends lost 3 bases at V and 3 bases at J; junction bases unmatched: 1. The CDR3 is 13 amino acids. CDR3 protein: CASSLGQYYGYTF. The DNA for the CDR3 is TGTGCCAGCAGTTTGGGACAGTACTATGGCTACACCTTC.

This clonotype has a handful of counts. This sequence joins TRBV9 and TRBJ1-4; 7 nucleotides match TRBD1. J lost 3 bases, V lost 7 bases, and 6 bases had no gene match. CDR1 is SGDLS, CDR2 YYNGEE, per germline. The CDR3 loop spans 14 amino acids. For the CDR3, the DNA is TGTGCCAGCTCAGCGGGACAGCCTAATGAAAAACTGTTTTTT. Translated, it gives CASSAGQPNEKLFF.

V usage is TRBV4-3 and J usage is TRBJ2-1; 8 nucleotides align to TRBD1. V shed 1 base, J shed 5 bases, and the junction held 10 bases outside the gene matches. The V gene's germline CDR1 is LGHNA and CDR2 YSLEER. The CDR3 spans 17 residues. CDR3 coding DNA: TGCGCCAGCAGCCAAGTCCCGGACAGGGTTCTCAACAATGAGCAGTTCTTC. This gives the protein CASSQVPDRVLNNEQFF.

This clonotype has just one count. The rearrangement links TRBV6-2 or TRBV6-3 to TRBJ1-4; the D gene is possibly TRBD1 (6 bases). Germline V lookup: CDR1 MNHEY, CDR2 SVGEGT. This CDR3 is built from 15 residues. The V and J ends lost 7 bases and 0 bases respectively, with 12 bases between them. The CDR3 nucleotides are TGTGCCAGCAAGTCACAGGGAGCAACTAATGAAAAACTGTTTTTT. Translated: CASKSQGATNEKLFF.

This clonotype was detected only a few times. The V and J genes are TRBV19 and TRBJ1-6; TRBD1 aligns across 7 bases. This CDR3 contains 13 residues. CDR1 is LNHDA, CDR2 SQIVND, per germline (reference sequence). Trimming at V came to 6 bases and at J to 9 bases, leaving 5 bases not matched to a gene. CDR3 sequence reads: CASRGQGVSPLHF. CDR3 in DNA: TGTGCCAGTAGAGGCCAGGGGGTTTCACCCCTCCACTTT.